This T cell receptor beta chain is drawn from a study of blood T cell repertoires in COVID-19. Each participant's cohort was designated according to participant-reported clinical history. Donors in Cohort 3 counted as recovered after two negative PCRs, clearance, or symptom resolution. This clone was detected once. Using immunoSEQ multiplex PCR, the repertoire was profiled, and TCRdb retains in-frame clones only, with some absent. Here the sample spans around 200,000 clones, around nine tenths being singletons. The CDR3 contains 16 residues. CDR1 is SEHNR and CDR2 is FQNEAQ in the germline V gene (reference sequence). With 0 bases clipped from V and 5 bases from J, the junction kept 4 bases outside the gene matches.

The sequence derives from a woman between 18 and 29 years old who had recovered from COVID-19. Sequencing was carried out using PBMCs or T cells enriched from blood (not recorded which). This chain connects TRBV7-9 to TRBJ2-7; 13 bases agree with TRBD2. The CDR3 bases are TGTGCCAGCAGCTTAGCAGGGGGGACTAGCGGGAACGAGCAGTACTTC. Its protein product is CASSLAGGTSGNEQYF.